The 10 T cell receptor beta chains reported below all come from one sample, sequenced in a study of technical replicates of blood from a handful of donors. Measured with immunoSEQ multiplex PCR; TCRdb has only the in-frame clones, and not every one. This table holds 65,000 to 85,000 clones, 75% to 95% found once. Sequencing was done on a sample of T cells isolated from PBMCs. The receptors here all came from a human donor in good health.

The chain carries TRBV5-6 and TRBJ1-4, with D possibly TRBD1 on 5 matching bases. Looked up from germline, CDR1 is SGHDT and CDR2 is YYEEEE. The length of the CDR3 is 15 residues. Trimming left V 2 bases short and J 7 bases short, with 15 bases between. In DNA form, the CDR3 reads TGTGCCAGCAGCTTCAGGTTCGGGGGTAGTGAAAAACTGTTTTTT. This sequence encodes CASSFRFGGSEKLFF.

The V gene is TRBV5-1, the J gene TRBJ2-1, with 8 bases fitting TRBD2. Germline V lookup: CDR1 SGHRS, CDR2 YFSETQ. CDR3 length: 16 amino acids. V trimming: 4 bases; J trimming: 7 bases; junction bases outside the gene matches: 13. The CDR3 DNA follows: TGCGCCAGCAGCGGATCGGGACTAGGATGGGCAAATGAGCAGTTCTTC. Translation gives CASSGSGLGWANEQFF.

CDR3 nucleotide sequence: TGTGCCAGCAGCTCCCTACGGACAGGGGGCGCTGGTGGCTACACCTTC. This translates into CASSSLRTGGAGGYTF. The chain joins TRBV13 to TRBJ1-2; 11 bases map to TRBD1. Germline-derived CDR1 and CDR2 are PRHDT and FYEKMQ (reference sequence). Losses at the gene ends were 4 bases for V and 7 bases for J; bases not matched to a gene: 11. This CDR3 comprises 16 residues.

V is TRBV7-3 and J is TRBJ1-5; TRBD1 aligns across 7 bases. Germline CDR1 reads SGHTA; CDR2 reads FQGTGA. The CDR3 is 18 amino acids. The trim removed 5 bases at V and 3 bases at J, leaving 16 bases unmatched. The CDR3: CASSEPRERQGNNQPQHF. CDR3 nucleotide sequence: TGTGCCAGCAGCGAGCCTCGGGAGCGACAGGGAAACAATCAGCCCCAGCATTTT.

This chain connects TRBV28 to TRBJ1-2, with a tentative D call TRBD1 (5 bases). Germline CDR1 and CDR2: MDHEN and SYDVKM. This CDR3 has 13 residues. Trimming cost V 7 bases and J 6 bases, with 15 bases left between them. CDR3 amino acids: CASNPGGFDGYTF. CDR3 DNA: TGTGCCAGCAACCCCGGGGGATTTGATGGCTACACCTTC.

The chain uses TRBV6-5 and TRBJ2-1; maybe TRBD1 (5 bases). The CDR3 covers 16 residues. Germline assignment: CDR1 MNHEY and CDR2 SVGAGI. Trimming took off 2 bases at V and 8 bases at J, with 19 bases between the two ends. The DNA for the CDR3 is TGTGCCAGCAGTTACCAGCTAGTAGGCAGGGTGGATGAGCAGTTCTTC. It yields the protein CASSYQLVGRVDEQFF.

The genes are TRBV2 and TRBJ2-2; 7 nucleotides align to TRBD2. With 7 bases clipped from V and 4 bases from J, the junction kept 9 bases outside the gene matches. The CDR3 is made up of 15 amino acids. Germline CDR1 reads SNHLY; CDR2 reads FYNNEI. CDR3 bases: TGTGCCAGCACGGTGGGGGGGAGGGCCACCGGGGAGCTGTTTTTT. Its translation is CASTVGGRATGELFF.

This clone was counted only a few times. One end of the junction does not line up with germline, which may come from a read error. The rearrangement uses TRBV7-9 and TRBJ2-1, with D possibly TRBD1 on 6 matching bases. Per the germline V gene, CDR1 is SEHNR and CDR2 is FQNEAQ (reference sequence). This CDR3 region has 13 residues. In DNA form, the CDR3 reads TGTGCCAGCAGCTTGGGGGCTCTCGTCGCCCCGCTCTTC. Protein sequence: CASSLGALVAPLF.

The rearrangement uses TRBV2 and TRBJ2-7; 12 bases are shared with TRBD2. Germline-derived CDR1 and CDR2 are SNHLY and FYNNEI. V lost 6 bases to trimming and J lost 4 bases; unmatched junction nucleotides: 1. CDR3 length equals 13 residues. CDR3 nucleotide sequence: TGTGCCAGCAGACTAGCGGGGGGTTACGAGCAGTACTTC. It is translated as CASRLAGGYEQYF.

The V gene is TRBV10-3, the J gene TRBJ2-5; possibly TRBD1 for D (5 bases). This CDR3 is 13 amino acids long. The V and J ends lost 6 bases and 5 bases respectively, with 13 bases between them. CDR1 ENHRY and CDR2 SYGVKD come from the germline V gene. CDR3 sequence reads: CAIRGPRRETQYF. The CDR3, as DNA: TGTGCCATCAGGGGGCCCCGGCGGGAGACCCAGTACTTC.